Reported below is one TCR beta chain. These data come from a study of pediatric ulcerative colitis. Sequencing was at survey level. Generated by immunoSEQ multiplex PCR, the TCRdb table keeps only in-frame clones and is missing some. The sample includes about 1,400 clones, about 90% of them seen just once. Germline lookup yields CDR1 MNHEY and CDR2 SMNVEV (reference sequence). V lost 2 bases and J 7 bases, leaving 12 bases between the germline ends. The CDR3 has 14 amino acids. The V and J genes are TRBV27 and TRBJ2-1; maybe TRBD2 (5 bases). The TCR sequence derives from a boy younger than 18 with severe ulcerative colitis. The sequencing input was blood. This CDR3 is CASSLDGRWNEQFF. DNA for the CDR3: TGTGCCAGCAGTTTAGATGGGAGATGGAATGAGCAGTTCTTC.